A single sample is the source of the 27 T cell receptor beta chains below, sequenced in a study of blood T cell repertoires in COVID-19 (dated by TCRdb to the early 2020s). The library relied on the immunoSEQ multiplex PCR assay. TCRdb stores this immuneACCESS table with in-frame sequences only. Part of the clones is absent; in the studies checked, under half of the shortfall reflects unresolved V genes, and no reason is known for the rest. The sample table shows 150,000 to 200,000 clones, and roughly 85% are seen once. Of the sample, over 4.5% is held by the ten largest clones. What was sequenced was peripheral blood. The source of these receptors is a human donor in a cohort sampled during active COVID-19.

The rearrangement links TRBV28 to TRBJ1-1, with a tentative D call TRBD1 (5 bases). The CDR3 runs to 16 residues. The germline CDR1 and CDR2 sequences are MDHEN and SYDVKM. V was cut by 6 bases and J by 0 bases, with 17 bases left in between. As DNA, the CDR3 is TGTGCCAGCAGCCAACCGAAAACAGGAGTGAACACTGAAGCTTTCTTT. Translating it yields CASSQPKTGVNTEAFF.

The rearrangement uses TRBV18 and TRBJ1-6; D perhaps matches TRBD1 (6 bases). The CDR3 has 16 residues. Germline V gene lookup returns CDR1 KGHSH and CDR2 LQKENI. The V gene lost 3 bases and the J gene lost 9 bases, with 18 bases spanning the gap. CDR3 in DNA: TGTGCCAGCTCACCGGTCGGGGGGCAACCAAGTTCACCCCTCCACTTT. Translating it yields CASSPVGGQPSSPLHF.

The V call is TRBV5-1, the J call TRBJ1-5; no clear D. The V end was cut by 9 bases, the J end by 3 bases, with 19 bases between. This CDR3 is built from 15 residues. The germline V gene has CDR1 SGHRS and CDR2 YFSETQ. CDR3 coding DNA: TGCGCCATCCCACCTACCCGCGTTGACAATCAGCCCCAGCATTTT. Its translation: CAIPPTRVDNQPQHF.

This chain connects TRBV24-1 to TRBJ1-2; 9 bases are a match to TRBD1. Trimming at V came to 7 bases and at J to 2 bases, leaving 4 bases not matched to a gene. Germline V gene data show CDR1 as KGHDR and CDR2 as SFDVKD. The CDR3 consists of 14 residues. The CDR3: CATRGTGNNYGYTF. In nucleotides, the CDR3 is TGTGCCACCAGGGGGACAGGGAACAACTATGGCTACACCTTC.

This chain joins TRBV24-1 and TRBJ1-1; no clear D gene. There are 13 residues in the CDR3. Deletions cut 6 bases from V and 0 bases from J, with 7 bases between. Germline CDR1 KGHDR, CDR2 SFDVKD. CDR3 protein: CATSRGMNTEAFF. The CDR3 DNA sequence: TGTGCCACCAGTCGCGGAATGAACACTGAAGCTTTCTTT.

This chain joins TRBV5-1 and TRBJ2-7, with D tentatively TRBD2 (5 bases). This CDR3 region has 15 residues. Trimming stripped 0 bases from V and 6 bases from J, with 16 bases between. From germline, CDR1 is SGHRS and CDR2 YFSETQ. This CDR3 reads CASSLDGDYTSEQYF. The DNA for the CDR3 is TGCGCCAGCAGCTTGGACGGTGACTATACTTCCGAGCAGTACTTC.

This chain uses TRBV9 with TRBJ1-2, with 9 nucleotides matching TRBD1. The V gene's germline CDR1 is SGDLS and CDR2 YYNGEE. This CDR3 is 14 amino acids long. V shed 4 bases, J shed 7 bases, and the junction held 8 bases outside the gene matches. This CDR3 reads CASSNPGQGSGYTF. The CDR3 DNA reads TGTGCCAGCAGCAATCCGGGACAGGGAAGTGGCTACACCTTC.

The V gene is TRBV28, the J gene TRBJ1-5; a possible D gene is TRBD1 (6 bases). Germline CDR1 is MDHEN and CDR2 is SYDVKM. Trimming stripped 4 bases from V and 3 bases from J, with 10 bases between. This CDR3 has 14 residues. The CDR3 DNA follows: TGTGCCAGCAGTTCCCAGGGGTCCAATCAGCCCCAGCATTTT. Translating it yields CASSSQGSNQPQHF.

The genes are TRBV7-9 and TRBJ1-2, with D possibly matching TRBD1 (6 bases). Trimming removed 3 bases from V and 8 bases from J, with 16 bases in between. The germline gives CDR1 SEHNR, CDR2 FQNEAQ (reference sequence). The CDR3 length is 14 residues. CDR3 region: CASSFGGLGHGYTF. In DNA, the CDR3 is TGTGCCAGCAGCTTCGGGGGGCTGGGTCACGGCTACACCTTC.

The CDR3 nucleotides are TGTGCCAGTAGTATATCGGCCGGGGTGAACTATGGCTACACCTTC. Amino acid sequence: CASSISAGVNYGYTF. This sequence joins TRBV19 and TRBJ1-2; D is undetermined. V shed 2 bases and J shed 2 bases, with 12 bases lying between them. This CDR3 spans 15 amino acids. The V gene's germline CDR1 is LNHDA and CDR2 SQIVND (reference sequence).

The chain carries TRBV2 and TRBJ2-7, with 11 bases that match TRBD1. After removal of 6 bases from V and 3 bases from J, the junction contained 7 bases not matched to a gene. This CDR3 is built from 15 residues. Germline-derived CDR1 and CDR2 are SNHLY and FYNNEI. The CDR3 DNA reads TGTGCCAGCAGGACAGGACAGGGGGCCCTCTACGAGCAGTACTTC. Translated: CASRTGQGALYEQYF.

V and J are TRBV5-1 and TRBJ2-7; TRBD2 agrees at 13 bases. In germline, CDR1 is SGHRS, CDR2 YFSETQ. The CDR3 sequence is 14 residues long. Trimming removed 4 bases from V and 7 bases from J; junction bases left unmatched: 5. The CDR3 loop reads CASSPGTSGIEQYF. CDR3 in DNA: TGCGCCAGCAGCCCCGGGACTAGCGGGATAGAGCAGTACTTC.

The chain links TRBV7-6 to TRBJ2-7; 7 positions agree with TRBD1. Germline V gives CDR1 SGHVS, CDR2 FNYEAQ. The CDR3 length is 14 residues. Trimming cost V 5 bases and J 2 bases; bases outside gene matches: 6. The CDR3 spells CASSHRQGPYEQYF. The CDR3 DNA sequence: TGTGCCAGCAGCCATCGACAGGGACCCTACGAGCAGTACTTC.

The rearrangement uses TRBV11-2 and TRBJ2-7, with D hard to call. CDR1 SGHAT and CDR2 FQNNGV come from the germline V gene. The CDR3 contains 13 residues. Trimming took 3 bases from V and 3 from J, leaving 9 bases between them. CDR3 nucleotides: TGTGCCAGCAGCTTGTTGAGGTACTACGAGCAGTACTTC. Protein sequence: CASSLLRYYEQYF.

The V gene is TRBV11-3, the J gene TRBJ1-2; D might be TRBD1 (5 bases). Trimming stripped 3 bases from V and 0 bases from J, with 8 bases between. The germline gives CDR1 SGHNT, CDR2 YENEEA. This CDR3 spans 14 amino acids. CDR3 nucleotide sequence: TGTGCCAGCAGCTTCGGGGGGTCTAACTATGGCTACACCTTC. Protein: CASSFGGSNYGYTF.

This clone has more than one count but fewer than ten. V usage is TRBV3-1 (or the pseudogene TRBV3-2) and J usage is TRBJ1-2, with unresolved D. V was cut by 0 bases and J by 4 bases, with 6 bases left in between. Germline CDR1 LGHDT, CDR2 YNNKEL (reference sequence). The CDR3 covers 13 residues. CDR3 sequence (DNA): TGTGCCAGCAGCCAAGATTTCTTCTATGGCTACACCTTC. Residues: CASSQDFFYGYTF.

This clone was counted a single time. This chain uses TRBV21-1 with TRBJ2-1; the table's TRBD2 call for D was not verified on the DNA. TRBV21-1 is described as a pseudogene. CDR3 length: 15 amino acids. DNA of the CDR3: TGTGCCAGCGAACGACTAGCGGGGGGGCCCAATGAGCAGTTCTTC. This sequence encodes CASERLAGGPNEQFF.

V usage is TRBV6-1 and J usage is TRBJ2-3; D is possibly TRBD1 (5 bases). V lost 2 bases and J lost 0, with 12 bases in between. Per the germline V gene, CDR1 is MNHNS and CDR2 is SASEGT. This CDR3 is 16 amino acids long. In DNA, the CDR3 is TGTGCCAGCAGTGAACAGGGTCGTCTGAGCACAGATACGCAGTATTTT. Protein: CASSEQGRLSTDTQYF.

This chain uses TRBV20-1 with TRBJ2-1; tentative D call: TRBD2 (5 bases). In germline, CDR1 is DFQATT, CDR2 SNEGSKA (reference sequence). CDR3 size: 14 residues. V shed 3 bases and J shed 4 bases, with 13 bases lying between them. The CDR3 DNA is TGCAGTGCTAGTCCCAGCGGCCTATACAATGAGCAGTTCTTC. Its protein is CSASPSGLYNEQFF.

This chain uses TRBV13 with TRBJ2-7; D gene unclear. V lost 2 bases, J lost 3 bases, and 11 bases lay in between. The CDR3 spans 14 residues. The germline V gene has CDR1 PRHDT and CDR2 FYEKMQ (reference sequence). CDR3 nucleotide sequence: TGTGCCAGCAGCTTAAGTAGTGACTTCTACGAGCAGTACTTC. Encoded protein: CASSLSSDFYEQYF.

The rearrangement uses TRBV7-9 and TRBJ2-7; TRBD2 agrees at 13 bases. Germline V gene sequence: CDR1 SEHNR, CDR2 FQNEAQ (reference sequence). This CDR3 region has 18 residues. The junction had 9 bases not matched to a gene; V was cut back by 1 base and J by 3 bases. CDR3 region: CASSLVGGTSGTFYEQYF. DNA of the CDR3: TGTGCCAGCAGCTTAGTAGGCGGGACTAGCGGGACGTTCTACGAGCAGTACTTC.

This chain joins TRBV30 and TRBJ1-2; weak D call: TRBD1 (6 bases). The CDR3 runs to 17 residues. CDR1 and CDR2 (germline): GTSNPN, SVGIG (reference sequence). V lost 2 bases and J 8 bases, leaving 27 bases between the germline ends. This CDR3 is CAWSLRPPGVARKGYTF. In nucleotides, the CDR3 is TGTGCCTGGAGTCTACGACCGCCAGGGGTTGCCCGAAAAGGCTACACCTTC. Variable domain in full (rest from reference TRBV30 and TRBJ1-2): SQTIHQWPATLVQPVGSPLSLECTVEGTSNPNLYWYRQAAGRGLQLLFYSVGIGQISSEVPQNLSASRPQDRQFILSSKKLLLSDSGFYLCAWSLRPPGVARKGYTFGSGTRLTVV.

The chain recombines TRBV19 with TRBJ2-3; 9 bases are a match to TRBD2. Germline-derived CDR1 and CDR2 are LNHDA and SQIVND (reference sequence). The CDR3 totals 14 residues. The V and J ends lost 5 bases and 5 bases, in that order; junction bases with no gene match: 5. This CDR3 is CASSVAGDGDTQYF. Here the CDR3 DNA reads TGTGCCAGTAGTGTAGCGGGGGACGGAGATACGCAGTATTTT.

This chain joins TRBV4-3 and TRBJ1-1, with D possibly matching TRBD1 (5 bases). Trimming removed 2 bases at V and 1 base at J, with 8 bases between. The germline V gene has CDR1 LGHNA and CDR2 YSLEER. This CDR3 is 14 amino acids long. CDR3: CASSQQGPNTEAFF. CDR3 sequence (DNA): TGCGCCAGCAGCCAACAGGGCCCGAACACTGAAGCTTTCTTT.

The rearrangement links TRBV5-1 to TRBJ2-7, with 8 bases that match TRBD2. Trimming removed 0 bases from V and 2 bases from J; junction bases left unmatched: 4. CDR1 SGHRS and CDR2 YFSETQ come from the germline V gene. The CDR3 has 15 residues. CDR3 amino acids: CASSLETSATYEQYF. As DNA, the CDR3 is TGCGCCAGCAGCTTGGAGACTAGCGCGACCTACGAGCAGTACTTC.

V gene TRBV19 combines with J gene TRBJ1-1, with TRBD1 matching 7 bases. Unmatched junction bases numbered 4, after V lost 3 bases and J lost 3 bases. Germline V gene lookup returns CDR1 LNHDA and CDR2 SQIVND (reference sequence). The CDR3 runs 14 residues. DNA for the CDR3: TGTGCCAGTAGTATTAGAGGGGGCTACACTGAAGCTTTCTTT. Translated, it gives CASSIRGGYTEAFF.

The V call is TRBV28, the J call TRBJ2-7; D is unresolved. The CDR3 runs 14 residues. Trimming took off 1 base at V and 2 bases at J, with 9 bases between the two ends. Per germline, CDR1 MDHEN and CDR2 SYDVKM. The CDR3 DNA follows: TGTGCCAGCAGTTTATCCCAGTTTCCCTACGAGCAGTACTTC. Translating it yields CASSLSQFPYEQYF.